This TCR beta chain emerged from a study of cytomegalovirus exposure and HLA in healthy donors. Study-wide results and limits: Around 160 TCR beta chains were listed as cytomegalovirus-associated.

Germline CDR1 is SQVTM and CDR2 is ANQGSEA. The CDR3 has 14 residues. The germline V and J ends were trimmed by 7 bases and 6 bases, with 19 bases remaining between them. On this clone: The antigen remains undetermined.

Clones were read by immunoSEQ multiplex PCR, and TCRdb kept only the in-frame ones, dropping some. The sample yields 150,000 to 200,000 clones, roughly 83% seen once. The clonotype was recovered from a man aged 25 to 45 in good health and CMV-seropositive. Material: PBMCs. The chain combines TRBV29-1 with TRBJ2-1; D is possibly TRBD1 (5 bases). The CDR3 loop is CSARDWTQANEQFF. The CDR3 DNA reads as TGCAGCGCCAGGGATTGGACACAGGCCAATGAGCAGTTCTTC.